This T cell receptor (beta chain) derives from a study of early T cells in non-severe SARS-CoV-2 infection. For the study at large: Bulk RNA from unsorted whole blood was sequenced; chains were unpaired.

Findings and limits, study-wide: The VDJdb matching leaned toward anti-spike CD8 responses and overlooked private and CD4 specificities.

Individual cDNA molecules received unique molecular identifiers during library preparation. TCRdb fed the 5' RACE reads into MiXCR, producing one record per CDR3 protein. This repertoire shows roughly 53,000 distinct CDR3 sequences, more than 10% found once; its top ten account for just over 2.5%. This clonotype was observed a few times. Its target is unknown. The CDR3 runs 15 residues. V was cut by 0 bases and J by 7 bases, with 16 bases left in between. Germline CDR1 LGHNT, CDR2 FRNRAP. The clonotype was recovered from an adult who was a healthcare worker with PCR-confirmed SARS-CoV-2 infection or an uninfected control (not recorded which). Here the sequenced sample was whole blood, taken at baseline. The V call is TRBV12-5, the J call TRBJ2-7; a weak D match, TRBD2 (5 bases). The CDR3, as DNA: TGTGCTAGTGGTTTGGTACGGGATGTCCTGGGAGAGCAGTACTTC. Residues: CASGLVRDVLGEQYF. The full variable domain, in which reference TRBV12-5 and TRBJ2-7 provide the parts outside the CDR3, is DARVTQTPRHKVTEMGQEVTMRCQPILGHNTVFWYRQTMMQGLELLAYFRNRAPLDDSGMPKDRFSAEMPDATLATLKIQPSEPRDSAVYFCASGLVRDVLGEQYFGPGTRLTVT.